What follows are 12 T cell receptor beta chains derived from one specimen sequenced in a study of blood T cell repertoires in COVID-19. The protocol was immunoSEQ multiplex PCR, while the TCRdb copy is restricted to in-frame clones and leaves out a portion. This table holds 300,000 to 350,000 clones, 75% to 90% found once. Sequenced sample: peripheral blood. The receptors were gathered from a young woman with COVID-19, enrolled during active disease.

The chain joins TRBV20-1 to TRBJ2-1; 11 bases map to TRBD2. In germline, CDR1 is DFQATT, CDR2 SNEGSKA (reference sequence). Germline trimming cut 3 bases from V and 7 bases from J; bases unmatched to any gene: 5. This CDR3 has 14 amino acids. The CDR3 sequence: CSASIAGGPNEQFF. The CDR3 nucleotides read TGCAGTGCTAGTATAGCGGGAGGGCCTAATGAGCAGTTCTTC.

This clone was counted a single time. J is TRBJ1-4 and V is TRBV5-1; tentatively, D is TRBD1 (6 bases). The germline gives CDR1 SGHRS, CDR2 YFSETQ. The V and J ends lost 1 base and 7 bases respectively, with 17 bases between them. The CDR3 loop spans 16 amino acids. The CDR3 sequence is CASSLLGGGEAEKLFF. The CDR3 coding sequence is TGCGCCAGCAGCTTGTTGGGCGGGGGCGAAGCTGAAAAACTGTTTTTT.

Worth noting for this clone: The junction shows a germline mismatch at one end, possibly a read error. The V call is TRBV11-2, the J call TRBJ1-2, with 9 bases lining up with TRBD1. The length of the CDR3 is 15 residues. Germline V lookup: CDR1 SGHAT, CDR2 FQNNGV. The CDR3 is CAGSFAGTGLYGYTF. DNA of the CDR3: TGTGCCGGCAGCTTCGCCGGGACAGGGCTGTATGGCTACACCTTC.

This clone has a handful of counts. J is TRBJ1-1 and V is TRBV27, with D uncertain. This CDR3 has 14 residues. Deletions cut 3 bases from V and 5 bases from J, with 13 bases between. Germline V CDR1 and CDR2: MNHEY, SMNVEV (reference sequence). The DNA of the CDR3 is TGTGCCAGCAGTTTTCACGAGGGAAAAACTGAAGCTTTCTTT. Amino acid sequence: CASSFHEGKTEAFF.

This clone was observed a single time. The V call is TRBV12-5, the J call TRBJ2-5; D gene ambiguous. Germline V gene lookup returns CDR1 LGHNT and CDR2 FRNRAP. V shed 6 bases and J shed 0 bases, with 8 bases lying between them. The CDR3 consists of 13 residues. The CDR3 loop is CASGLLNQETQYF. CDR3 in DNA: TGTGCTAGTGGCTTACTAAACCAAGAGACCCAGTACTTC.

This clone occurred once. CDR3 in DNA: TGTGCCAGCAGTCAGGGGTCGGGCAAAAACATTCAGTACTTC. As protein: CASSQGSGKNIQYF. V and J are TRBV6-4 and TRBJ2-4, with D maybe TRBD1 (6 bases). Trimming left V 5 bases short and J 3 bases short, with 11 bases between. This CDR3 is built from 14 residues. Germline V CDR1 and CDR2: MRHNA, SNTAGT.

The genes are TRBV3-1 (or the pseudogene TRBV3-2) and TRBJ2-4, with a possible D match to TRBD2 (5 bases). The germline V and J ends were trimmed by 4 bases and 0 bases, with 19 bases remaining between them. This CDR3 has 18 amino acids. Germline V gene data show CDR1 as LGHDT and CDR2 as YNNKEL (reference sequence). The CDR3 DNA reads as TGTGCCAGCAGCCCCTCGGGAAGGGCGGATATAGCCAAAAACATTCAGTACTTC. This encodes CASSPSGRADIAKNIQYF.

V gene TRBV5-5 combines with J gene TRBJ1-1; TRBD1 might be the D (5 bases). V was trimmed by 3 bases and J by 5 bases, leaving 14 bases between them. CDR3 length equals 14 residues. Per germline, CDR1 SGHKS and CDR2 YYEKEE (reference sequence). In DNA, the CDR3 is TGTGCCAGCAGCTCCCGGCCGGGGGTTACTGAAGCTTTCTTT. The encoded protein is CASSSRPGVTEAFF.

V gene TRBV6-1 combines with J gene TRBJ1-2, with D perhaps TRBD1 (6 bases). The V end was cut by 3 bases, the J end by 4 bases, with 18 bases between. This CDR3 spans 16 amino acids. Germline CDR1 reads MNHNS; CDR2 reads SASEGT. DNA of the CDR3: TGTGCCAGCAGTGACGGGTTGGGGGGGGCGGGCTATGGCTACACCTTC. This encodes CASSDGLGGAGYGYTF.

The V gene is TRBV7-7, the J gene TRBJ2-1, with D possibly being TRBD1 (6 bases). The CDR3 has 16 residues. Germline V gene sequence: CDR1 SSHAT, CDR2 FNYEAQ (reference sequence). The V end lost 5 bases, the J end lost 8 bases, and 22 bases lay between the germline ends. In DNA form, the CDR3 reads TGTGCCAGCAGCGCCCCCGGGACACAGAACAGGCATGAGCAGTTCTTC. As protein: CASSAPGTQNRHEQFF.

CDR3 region: CASSQDRANTEAFF. CDR3 DNA sequence: TGCGCCAGCAGCCAAGACAGGGCGAACACTGAAGCTTTCTTT. The chain has TRBV4-1 and TRBJ1-1; possible D gene TRBD1, 5 bases. Per the germline V gene, CDR1 is MGHRA and CDR2 is YSYEKL. There are 14 residues in the CDR3. The V end was cut by 0 bases, the J end by 1 base, with 6 bases between.

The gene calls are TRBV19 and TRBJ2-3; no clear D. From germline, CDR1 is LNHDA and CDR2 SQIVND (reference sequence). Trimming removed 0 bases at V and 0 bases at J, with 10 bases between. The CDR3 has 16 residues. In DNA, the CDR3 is TGTGCCAGTAGTATAGATCTAGAAACTAGCACAGATACGCAGTATTTT. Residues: CASSIDLETSTDTQYF.